This T cell receptor beta chain was obtained from a study of shared clonotypes between healthy human individuals. V dropped 7 bases and J dropped 5 bases, with 18 bases sitting between them. The CDR3 is made up of 15 amino acids. Germline loops: CDR1 SNHLY, CDR2 FYNNEI. Assay used: immunoSEQ multiplex PCR; TCRdb lists only in-frame clones, some missing. This sample has roughly 520,000 clones; around 96% occur once, and the top ten carry about 0.06%. Healthy and HIV-negative, the adult donors had no recent acute infections or vaccinations. The V gene is TRBV2, the J gene TRBJ1-5, with unresolved D. This receptor was taken from a woman in her 30s in good health. Sequenced input: naive CD4+ T cells sorted from blood. Subset: CD45RA+ positively selected. The CDR3 here is CASIRGPSVDQPQHF. The CDR3 nucleotides are TGTGCCAGCATCCGCGGCCCAAGCGTGGATCAGCCCCAGCATTTT.